This T cell receptor beta chain was captured by sequencing in a study of identical twins. TCRdb reprocessed the 5' RACE reads via MiXCR and lists one record per CDR3 protein. The sample consists of roughly 770,000 distinct CDR3 sequences, over 15% of them appearing once. This clonotype was observed a handful of times. Germline V gives CDR1 SGHVS, CDR2 FQNEAQ. V shed 5 bases and J 7 bases; nucleotides not matched to a gene: 5. This CDR3 is 14 amino acids long. The same sample was also studied in work on T cells expressing NK-cell markers.

Material for sequencing was PBMCs. The TCR comes from a woman under 30 in good health. The chain has TRBV7-8 and TRBJ1-4; 9 bases line up with TRBD1. CDR3 coding DNA: TGTGCCAGCAGCGAACACAGGGGGCGTGAAAAACTGTTTTTT. Translation: CASSEHRGREKLFF. Based on the CDR3 plus reference TRBV7-8 and TRBJ1-4, the full variable domain is GAGVSQSPRYKVAKRGQDVALRCDPISGHVSLFWYQQALGQGPEFLTYFQNEAQLDKSGLPSDRFFAERPEGSVSTLKIQRTQQEDSAVYLCASSEHRGREKLFFGSGTQLSVL.